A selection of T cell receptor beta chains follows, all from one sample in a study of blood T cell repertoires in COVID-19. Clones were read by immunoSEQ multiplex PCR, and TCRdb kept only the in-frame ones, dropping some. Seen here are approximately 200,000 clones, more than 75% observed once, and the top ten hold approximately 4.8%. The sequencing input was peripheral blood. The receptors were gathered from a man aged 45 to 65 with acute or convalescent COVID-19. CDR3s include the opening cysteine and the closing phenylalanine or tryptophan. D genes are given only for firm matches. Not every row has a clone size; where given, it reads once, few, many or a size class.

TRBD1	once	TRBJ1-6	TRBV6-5	CASTRDRHSPLHF	TGTGCCAGCACCCGGGACAGGCATTCACCCCTCCACTTT
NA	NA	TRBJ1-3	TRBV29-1	CSNDVDSPISGNTIYF	TGCAGCAATGACGTGGACAGCCCGATCTCTGGAAACACCATATATTTT
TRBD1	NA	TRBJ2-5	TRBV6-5	CASSPNRGQETQYF	TGTGCCAGCAGTCCCAACAGGGGGCAAGAGACCCAGTACTTC
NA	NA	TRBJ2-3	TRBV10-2	CASSESNRADTQYF	TGCGCCAGCAGTGAGTCGAACAGGGCAGATACGCAGTATTTT
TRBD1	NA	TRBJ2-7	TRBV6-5	CASSYSGQAGHEQYF	TGTGCCAGCAGTTACTCGGGACAGGCTGGCCACGAGCAGTACTTC
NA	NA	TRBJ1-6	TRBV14	CASSQEGGRSSPLHF	TGTGCCAGCAGCCAAGAAGGCGGGCGCAGTTCACCCCTCCACTTT
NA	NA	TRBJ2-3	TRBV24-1	CATSDWRDSTDTQYF	TGTGCCACCAGTGATTGGCGGGACAGCACAGATACGCAGTATTTT
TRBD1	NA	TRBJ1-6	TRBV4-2	CASSQMGQDNSPLHF	TGTGCCAGCAGCCAAATGGGACAGGATAATTCACCCCTCCACTTT
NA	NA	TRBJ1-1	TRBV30	CAWSANRAGTEAFF	TGTGCCTGGAGTGCCAACAGGGCTGGCACTGAAGCTTTCTTT
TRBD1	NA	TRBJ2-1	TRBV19	CASSRGQGPYNEQFF	TGTGCCAGTAGTAGGGGACAGGGTCCCTACAATGAGCAGTTCTTC
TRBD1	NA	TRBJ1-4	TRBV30	CAWSGDRRNEKLFF	TGTGCCTGGAGTGGGGACAGGAGAAATGAAAAACTGTTTTTT
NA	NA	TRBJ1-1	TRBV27	CASSLNGGVNTEAFF	TGTGCCAGCAGTTTAAATGGGGGCGTGAACACTGAAGCTTTCTTT
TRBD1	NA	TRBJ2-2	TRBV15	CATRSRTGANTGELFF	TGTGCCACCAGGAGTAGGACAGGAGCGAACACCGGGGAGCTGTTTTTT